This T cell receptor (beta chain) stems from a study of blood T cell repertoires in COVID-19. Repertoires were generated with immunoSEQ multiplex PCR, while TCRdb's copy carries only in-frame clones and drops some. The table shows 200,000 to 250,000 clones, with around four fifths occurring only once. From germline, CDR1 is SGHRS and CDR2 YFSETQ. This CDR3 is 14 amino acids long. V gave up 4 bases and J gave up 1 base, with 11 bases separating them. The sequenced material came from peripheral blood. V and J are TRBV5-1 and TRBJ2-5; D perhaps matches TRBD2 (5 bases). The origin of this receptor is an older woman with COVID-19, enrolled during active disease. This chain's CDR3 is CASSPGLVQETQYF. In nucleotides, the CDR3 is TGCGCCAGCAGCCCAGGACTGGTCCAAGAGACCCAGTACTTC.